One and the same sample provided the 27 T cell receptor beta chains below, sequenced in a study of memory CD4+ T cells and cytomegalovirus serostatus (dated by TCRdb to 2018 to 2020). Preparation of the library involved the immunoSEQ multiplex PCR assay. What TCRdb holds here is the immuneACCESS table cut down to in-frame rearrangements. Part of the clones is not present; checked against another copy, under half of the missing clones reflect an unresolved V gene, and the others are unexplained. Within this sample are 60,000 to 70,000 clones, with around 81% of them counted one time only. The biggest ten clones account for roughly 0.48% of the sample. Single viable CD3+CD4+CD8-CD45RO+ cells were sorted as memory CD4+ T cells on a FACSAria II. Specimen: memory CD4+ T cells from blood. The source of these receptors is an adult in good health and CMV-seronegative. Some clones in this sample may be carry-over from other donors' samples.

The table lists this clone with a count of one. The chain recombines TRBV20-1 with TRBJ1-2, with D hard to call. Per the germline V gene, CDR1 is DFQATT and CDR2 is SNEGSKA (reference sequence). The V end was cut by 3 bases, the J end by 4 bases, with 6 bases between. The CDR3 consists of 11 residues. The DNA of the CDR3 is TGCAGTGCTAGTATCCCCTATGGCTACACCTTC. This gives the protein CSASIPYGYTF.

The gene calls are TRBV30 and TRBJ2-7; D remains unclear. Germline CDR1 GTSNPN, CDR2 SVGIG (reference sequence). The CDR3 is 13 residues long. V lost 2 bases and J 3 bases, leaving 11 bases between the germline ends. CDR3: CAWSFLHLYEQYF. Written as DNA, the CDR3 is TGTGCCTGGAGTTTCCTACACCTCTACGAGCAGTACTTC.

The V call is TRBV6-6, the J call TRBJ2-1, with D possibly being TRBD1 (5 bases). V lost 4 bases and J lost 6, with 10 bases in between. CDR3 length equals 13 residues. Germline assignment: CDR1 MNHNY and CDR2 SVGAGI (reference sequence). Written as DNA, the CDR3 is TGTGCCAGCAGTTCCCACGACAGCAATGAGCAGTTCTTC. Translation: CASSSHDSNEQFF.

The CDR3 nucleotides are TGTGCCAGCAGCCCACCCCGTGGACAGGGTGCCAACGAGCAGTACTTC. Translation: CASSPPRGQGANEQYF. The gene calls are TRBV7-2 and TRBJ2-7; 8 bases map to TRBD1. Germline assignment: CDR1 SGHTA and CDR2 FQGNSA. V lost 5 bases and J lost 5; bases outside the gene matches: 14. There are 16 residues in the CDR3.

The chain combines TRBV7-2 with TRBJ2-1; D remains unclear. The germline V and J ends were trimmed by 3 bases and 0 bases, with 3 bases remaining between them. CDR1 and CDR2 from the germline V gene are SGHTA and FQGNSA. This CDR3 is 13 amino acids long. The CDR3 here is CASSFPSYNEQFF. The DNA of the CDR3 is TGTGCCAGCAGCTTCCCCTCCTACAATGAGCAGTTCTTC.

The chain is built from TRBV4-3 and TRBJ2-1, with unresolved D. This CDR3 is 16 amino acids long. Germline V gene lookup returns CDR1 LGHNA and CDR2 YSLEER. The V and J ends lost 0 bases and 0 bases respectively, with 9 bases between them. Here the CDR3 DNA reads TGCGCCAGCAGCCAAGACCCGTTGAGCTCCTACAATGAGCAGTTCTTC. Amino acids: CASSQDPLSSYNEQFF.

The chain carries TRBV5-1 and TRBJ2-3, with TRBD2 matching 11 bases. The V segment lost 0 bases and the J segment 4 bases; nucleotides outside the gene matches: 1. There are 15 residues in the CDR3. CDR1 is SGHRS, CDR2 YFSETQ, per germline. CDR3 bases: TGCGCCAGCAGCTTGGGTAGCGGGGGGGCAGATACGCAGTATTTT. It yields the protein CASSLGSGGADTQYF.

The chain recombines TRBV7-8 with TRBJ1-1; D ambiguous. Per germline, CDR1 SGHVS and CDR2 FQNEAQ. CDR3 length equals 14 residues. V was pared by 3 bases and J by 1 base, with 9 bases between. The CDR3 DNA is TGTGCCAGCAGCTTCATTTATACGAACACTGAAGCTTTCTTT. This encodes CASSFIYTNTEAFF.

CDR3 in amino acids: CASSLADRGLPEAFF. The CDR3 nucleotides are TGCGCCAGCAGCTTGGCGGACAGGGGACTACCTGAAGCTTTCTTT. This chain joins TRBV5-1 and TRBJ1-1, with 9 positions matching TRBD1. V gave up 0 bases and J gave up 6 bases; unmatched junction bases: 6. Looked up from germline, CDR1 is SGHRS and CDR2 is YFSETQ. The CDR3 contains 15 residues.

The V gene is TRBV7-3, the J gene TRBJ2-2, with D possibly matching TRBD1 (5 bases). V dropped 5 bases and J dropped 7 bases, with 14 bases sitting between them. In germline, CDR1 is SGHTA, CDR2 FQGTGA. The CDR3 extends over 14 amino acids. For the CDR3, the DNA is TGTGCCAGCAGCGCGCAGAAGGGGTACGGGGAGCTGTTTTTT. This translates into CASSAQKGYGELFF.

The chain is built from TRBV7-2 and TRBJ2-7; possible D gene TRBD1, 6 bases. The CDR3 has 16 residues. V lost 0 bases, J lost 1 base, and 13 bases lay in between. Germline CDR1 is SGHTA and CDR2 is FQGNSA. The CDR3 protein is CASSLAPGQRSYEQYF. The CDR3, as DNA: TGTGCCAGCAGCTTAGCTCCCGGACAGCGTTCCTACGAGCAGTACTTC.

The V gene is TRBV6-1, the J gene TRBJ1-3, with D possibly being TRBD1 (6 bases). There are 18 residues in the CDR3. Trimming left V 3 bases short and J 4 bases short, with 22 bases between. Germline values: CDR1 MNHNS, CDR2 SASEGT. The CDR3 DNA is TGTGCCAGCAGTGAGAACGTATGGGGGGCCTCTGCCGGAAACACCATATATTTT. This translates into CASSENVWGASAGNTIYF.

This chain links TRBV5-1 with TRBJ2-3, with a tentative D call TRBD1 (5 bases). This CDR3 contains 15 residues. V lost 2 bases and J lost 0, with 10 bases in between. From germline, CDR1 is SGHRS and CDR2 YFSETQ. The DNA for the CDR3 is TGCGCCAGCAGCTTACAGGATTATAGCACAGATACGCAGTATTTT. Residues: CASSLQDYSTDTQYF.

In this sample, this clone turned up once. This sequence joins TRBV5-1 and TRBJ2-5; no definite D call. Trimming removed 0 bases at V and 5 bases at J, with 8 bases between. CDR1 and CDR2 from the germline V gene are SGHRS and YFSETQ. This CDR3 contains 13 residues. The CDR3 DNA sequence: TGCGCCAGCAGCTTGGCTCGGTTCGAGACCCAGTACTTC. It is translated as CASSLARFETQYF.

A remark on this clone: Other nucleotide sequences from this sample produce the same CDR3. The chain carries TRBV5-4 and TRBJ2-5; D gene uncertain. In germline, CDR1 is SGHNT, CDR2 YYREEE (reference sequence). V lost 0 bases and J 3 bases, leaving 0 bases between the germline ends. The CDR3 length is 11 residues. The chain's CDR3 is CASSLEETQYF. The CDR3, as DNA: TGTGCCAGCAGCTTGGAAGAGACCCAGTACTTC.

The chain uses TRBV2 and TRBJ2-5, with TRBD2 as a possible D gene (7 bases). Germline V gene data show CDR1 as SNHLY and CDR2 as FYNNEI. V was clipped by 6 bases and J by 9 bases, with 17 bases between them. This CDR3 region has 13 residues. CDR3 loop: CASRARGGWAQYF. The CDR3 DNA follows: TGTGCCAGCAGGGCGAGGGGGGGTTGGGCCCAGTACTTC.

Only a few counts were recorded for this clone. The chain uses TRBV9 and TRBJ2-5; no clear D gene. CDR3 length: 16 amino acids. Germline loops: CDR1 SGDLS, CDR2 YYNGEE. The V end lost 4 bases, the J end lost 5 bases, and 21 bases lay between the germline ends. In DNA form, the CDR3 reads TGTGCCAGCAGCCTCGACGCCTCTATGCAGCTGGAGACCCAGTACTTC. Amino acid sequence: CASSLDASMQLETQYF.

V is TRBV28 and J is TRBJ1-3, with D possibly TRBD1 on 6 matching bases. Per germline, CDR1 MDHEN and CDR2 SYDVKM. The CDR3 extends over 15 amino acids. V was shortened by 2 bases and J by 4 bases, with 12 bases between the two germline ends. The CDR3 sequence is CASSLGPTGGNTIYF. In DNA, the CDR3 is TGTGCCAGCAGTTTAGGGCCAACAGGGGGAAACACCATATATTTT.

V is TRBV5-4 and J is TRBJ1-2, with D possibly matching TRBD1 (5 bases). The CDR3 is 16 amino acids. The V end was cut by 4 bases, the J end by 0 bases, with 16 bases between. Germline values: CDR1 SGHNT, CDR2 YYREEE (reference sequence). CDR3 bases: TGTGCCAGCAGCCGGAATGCCGGGACCACTAACTATGGCTACACCTTC. Its protein is CASSRNAGTTNYGYTF.

This clone has a handful of counts. Within the sample, other DNA sequences also encode this same CDR3. The chain joins TRBV7-2 to TRBJ2-1; D unresolved. Germline lookup yields CDR1 SGHTA and CDR2 FQGNSA. The CDR3 extends over 14 amino acids. The V and J ends lost 1 base and 4 bases respectively, with 8 bases between them. The CDR3 is CASSLGVHYNEQFF. The CDR3, as DNA: TGTGCCAGCAGCTTAGGGGTCCATTACAATGAGCAGTTCTTC.

V is TRBV29-1 and J is TRBJ2-3; no clear D gene. Between the trimmed V and J ends, which lost 0 bases and 2 bases, there was a span of 15 bases. The CDR3 is 16 amino acids. Germline V gives CDR1 SQVTM, CDR2 ANQGSEA. CDR3 sequence (DNA): TGCAGCGTTGAAGATCATCCCCCCATTACCACAGATACGCAGTATTTT. Amino acid sequence: CSVEDHPPITTDTQYF.

This chain uses TRBV28 with TRBJ2-7; 9 nucleotides align to TRBD2. Per germline, CDR1 MDHEN and CDR2 SYDVKM. CDR3 length: 17 amino acids. Trimming removed 3 bases from V and 3 bases from J; junction bases left unmatched: 12. The CDR3 sequence is CASSFLVWREGRYEQYF. The DNA for the CDR3 is TGTGCCAGCAGTTTCCTCGTATGGCGGGAGGGCCGCTACGAGCAGTACTTC.

The chain joins TRBV10-2 to TRBJ1-6; D is unresolved. Germline V CDR1 and CDR2: WSHSY, SAAADI. The CDR3 sequence is 13 residues long. Trimming left V 7 bases short and J 9 bases short, with 13 bases between. The CDR3 sequence: CASKAETASPLHF. The CDR3 DNA is TGCGCCAGCAAAGCAGAAACTGCTTCACCCCTCCACTTT.

CDR3 in DNA: TGTGCCAGCAGTTCTAACACTGAAGCTTTCTTT. It codes for CASSSNTEAFF. The V and J genes are TRBV28 and TRBJ1-1; D not certain. Germline lookup yields CDR1 MDHEN and CDR2 SYDVKM. V was trimmed by 4 bases and J by 2 bases, leaving 2 bases between them. CDR3 length: 11 residues.

The chain joins TRBV30 to TRBJ1-1; tentative D call: TRBD1 (5 bases). In germline, CDR1 is GTSNPN, CDR2 SVGIG (reference sequence). V lost 4 bases to trimming and J lost 0 bases, with 12 bases between them. The CDR3 loop spans 14 amino acids. CDR3 sequence reads: CAWTGVSMNTEAFF. DNA for the CDR3: TGTGCCTGGACGGGGGTATCGATGAACACTGAAGCTTTCTTT.

The chain combines TRBV27 with TRBJ2-3; 7 bases are a match to TRBD1. The CDR3 totals 16 residues. With V trimmed by 4 bases and J by 0 bases, 7 bases remained unmatched. The germline V gene has CDR1 MNHEY and CDR2 SMNVEV (reference sequence). CDR3 protein: CASSWYRGHSTDTQYF. CDR3 DNA: TGTGCCAGCAGTTGGTACAGGGGCCACAGCACAGATACGCAGTATTTT.

This chain joins TRBV2 and TRBJ1-1; D is undetermined. CDR1 is SNHLY, CDR2 FYNNEI, per germline. The CDR3 sequence is 13 residues long. Trimming removed 6 bases from V and 0 bases from J, with 8 bases in between. DNA for the CDR3: TGTGCCAGCAGCGCTACAATGAACACTGAAGCTTTCTTT. Translated, it gives CASSATMNTEAFF.